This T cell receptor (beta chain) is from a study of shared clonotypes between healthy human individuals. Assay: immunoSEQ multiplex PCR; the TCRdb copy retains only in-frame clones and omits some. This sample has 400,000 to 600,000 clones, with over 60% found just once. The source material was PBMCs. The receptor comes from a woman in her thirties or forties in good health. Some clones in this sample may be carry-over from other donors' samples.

The CDR3 DNA reads as TGTGCCAGTAGTAATGTCGGAAAAGAGACCCAGTACTTC. Its protein is CASSNVGKETQYF. The V call is TRBV19, the J call TRBJ2-5, with no clear D. Germline-derived CDR1 and CDR2 are LNHDA and SQIVND (reference sequence). The CDR3 covers 13 residues. Trimming pared 4 bases from V and 3 bases from J, leaving 9 bases between.